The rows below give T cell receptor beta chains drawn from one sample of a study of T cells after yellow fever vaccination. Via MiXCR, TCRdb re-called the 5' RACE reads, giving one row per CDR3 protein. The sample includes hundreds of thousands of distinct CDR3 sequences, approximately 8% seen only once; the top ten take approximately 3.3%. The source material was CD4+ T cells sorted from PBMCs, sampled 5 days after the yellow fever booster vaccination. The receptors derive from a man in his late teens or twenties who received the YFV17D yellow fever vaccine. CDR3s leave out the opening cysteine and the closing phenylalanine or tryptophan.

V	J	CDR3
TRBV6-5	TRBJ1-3	ASRARSSGNTIY
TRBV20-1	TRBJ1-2	SASDTYYGYT
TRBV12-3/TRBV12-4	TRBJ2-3	ASRLGTDTQY
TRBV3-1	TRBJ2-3	ASSPRDRGHLDADTQY
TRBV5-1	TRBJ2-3	ASSSGGPFPDTQY
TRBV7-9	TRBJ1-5	ASSLARQGANQPQH
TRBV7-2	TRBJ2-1	ASSSTQGNEQF
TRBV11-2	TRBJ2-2	ASSLEPHPGELF
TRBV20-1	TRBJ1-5	SAKLGLAQH
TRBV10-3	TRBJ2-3	AISSRGDTQY